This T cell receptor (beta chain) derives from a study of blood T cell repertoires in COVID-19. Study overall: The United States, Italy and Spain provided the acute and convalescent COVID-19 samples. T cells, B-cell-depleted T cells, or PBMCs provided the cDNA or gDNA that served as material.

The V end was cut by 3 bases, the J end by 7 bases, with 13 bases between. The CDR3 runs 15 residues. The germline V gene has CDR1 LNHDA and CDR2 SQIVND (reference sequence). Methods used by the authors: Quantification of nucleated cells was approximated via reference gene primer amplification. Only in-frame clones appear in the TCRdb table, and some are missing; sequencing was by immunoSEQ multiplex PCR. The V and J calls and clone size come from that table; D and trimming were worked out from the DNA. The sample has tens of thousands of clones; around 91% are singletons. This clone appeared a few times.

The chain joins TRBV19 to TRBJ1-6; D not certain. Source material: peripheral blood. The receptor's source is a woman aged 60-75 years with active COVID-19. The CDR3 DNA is TGTGCCAGTAGTATTCTAAATTTCGGGAATTCACCCCTCCACTTT. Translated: CASSILNFGNSPLHF. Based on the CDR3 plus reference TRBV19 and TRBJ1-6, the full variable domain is DGGITQSPKYLFRKEGQNVTLSCEQNLNHDAMYWYRQDPGQGLRLIYYSQIVNDFQKGDIAEGYSVSREKKESFPLTVTSAQKNPTAFYLCASSILNFGNSPLHFGNGTRLTVT.